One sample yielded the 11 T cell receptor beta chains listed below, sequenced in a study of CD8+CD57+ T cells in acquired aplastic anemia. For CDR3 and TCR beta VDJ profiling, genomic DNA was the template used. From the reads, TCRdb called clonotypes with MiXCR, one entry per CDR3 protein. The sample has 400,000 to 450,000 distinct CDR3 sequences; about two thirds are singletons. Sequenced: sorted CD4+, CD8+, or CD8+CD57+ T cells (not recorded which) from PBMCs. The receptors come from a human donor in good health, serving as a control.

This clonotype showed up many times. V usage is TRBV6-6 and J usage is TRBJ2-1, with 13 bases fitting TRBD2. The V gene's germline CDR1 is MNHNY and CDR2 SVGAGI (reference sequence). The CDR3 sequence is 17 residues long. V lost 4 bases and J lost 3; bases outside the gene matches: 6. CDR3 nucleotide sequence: TGTGCCAGCAGTTCCCAAGGACTAGCGGGGGACTACAATGAGCAGTTCTTC. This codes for CASSSQGLAGDYNEQFF.

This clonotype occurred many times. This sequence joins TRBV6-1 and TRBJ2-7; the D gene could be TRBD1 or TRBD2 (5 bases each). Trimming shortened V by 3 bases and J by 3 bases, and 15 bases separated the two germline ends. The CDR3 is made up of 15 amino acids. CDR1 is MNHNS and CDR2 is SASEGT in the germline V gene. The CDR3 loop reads CASSEAGAGIYEQYF. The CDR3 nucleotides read TGTGCCAGCAGTGAGGCCGGGGCAGGGATCTACGAGCAGTACTTC.

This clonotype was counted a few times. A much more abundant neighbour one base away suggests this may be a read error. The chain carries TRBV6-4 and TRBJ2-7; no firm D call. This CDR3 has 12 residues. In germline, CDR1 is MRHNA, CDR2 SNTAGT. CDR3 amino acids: CACSTAPYEQYF. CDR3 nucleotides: TGTGCCTGCAGTACAGCTCCCTACGAGCAGTACTTC.

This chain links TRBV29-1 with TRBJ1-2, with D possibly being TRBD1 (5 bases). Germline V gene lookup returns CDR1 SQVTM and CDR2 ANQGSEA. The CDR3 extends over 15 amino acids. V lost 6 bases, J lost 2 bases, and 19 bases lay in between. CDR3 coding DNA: TGCAGCGTGCCCACCGCGGGGCAGGGAAACTATGGCTACACCTTC. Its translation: CSVPTAGQGNYGYTF.

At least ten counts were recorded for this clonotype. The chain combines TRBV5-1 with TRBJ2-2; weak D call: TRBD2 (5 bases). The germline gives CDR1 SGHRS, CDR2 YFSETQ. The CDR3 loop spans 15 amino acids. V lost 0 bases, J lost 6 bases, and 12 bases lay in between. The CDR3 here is CASSLEPGKAGELFF. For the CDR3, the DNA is TGCGCCAGCAGCTTGGAGCCGGGGAAGGCCGGGGAGCTGTTTTTT. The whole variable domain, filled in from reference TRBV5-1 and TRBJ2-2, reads KAGVTQTPRYLIKTRGQQVTLSCSPISGHRSVSWYQQTPGQGLQFLFEYFSETQRNKGNFPGRFSGRQFSNSRSEMNVSTLELGDSALYLCASSLEPGKAGELFFGEGSRLTVL.

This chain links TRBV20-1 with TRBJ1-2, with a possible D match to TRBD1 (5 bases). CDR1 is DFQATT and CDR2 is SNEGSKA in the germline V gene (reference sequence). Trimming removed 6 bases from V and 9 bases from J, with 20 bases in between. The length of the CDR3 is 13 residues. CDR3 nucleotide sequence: TGCAGTGCCACGGACGGACACTACGAGCGCTACACCTTC. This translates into CSATDGHYERYTF.

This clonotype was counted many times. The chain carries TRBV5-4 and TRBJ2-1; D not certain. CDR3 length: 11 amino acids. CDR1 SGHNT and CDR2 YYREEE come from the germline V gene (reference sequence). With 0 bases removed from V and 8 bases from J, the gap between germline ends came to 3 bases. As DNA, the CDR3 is TGTGCCAGCAGCTTGGAGTATGAGCAGTTCTTC. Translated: CASSLEYEQFF.

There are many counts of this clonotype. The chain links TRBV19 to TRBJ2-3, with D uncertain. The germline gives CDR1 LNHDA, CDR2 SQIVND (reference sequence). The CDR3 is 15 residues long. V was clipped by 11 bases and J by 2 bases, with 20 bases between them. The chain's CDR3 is CAPPEAPRNTDTQYF. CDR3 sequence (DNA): TGTGCCCCTCCCGAGGCTCCACGAAACACAGATACGCAGTATTTT.

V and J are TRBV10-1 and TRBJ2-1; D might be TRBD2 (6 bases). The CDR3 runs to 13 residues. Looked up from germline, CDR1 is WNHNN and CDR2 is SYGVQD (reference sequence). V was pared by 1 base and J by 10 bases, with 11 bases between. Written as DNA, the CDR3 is TGCGCCAGCAGTGAGTTGTCGGAGGGGGAGCAGTTCTTC. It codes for CASSELSEGEQFF.

The CDR3 nucleotides read TGTGCCAGCAGCGGACGAGGGGGGGCCTTTGAGACCCAGTACTTC. This sequence encodes CASSGRGGAFETQYF. This chain connects TRBV7-3 to TRBJ2-5; tentatively, D is TRBD2 (7 bases). The V gene lost 5 bases and the J gene lost 5 bases, with 18 bases spanning the gap. The CDR3 contains 15 residues. Germline CDR1 is SGHTA and CDR2 is FQGTGA.

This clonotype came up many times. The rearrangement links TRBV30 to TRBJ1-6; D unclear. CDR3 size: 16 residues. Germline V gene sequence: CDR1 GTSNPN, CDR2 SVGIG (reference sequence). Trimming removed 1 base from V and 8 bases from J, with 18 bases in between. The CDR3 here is CAWSADTWNLYSPLHF. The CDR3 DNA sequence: TGTGCCTGGAGTGCAGACACGTGGAATCTTTATTCACCCCTCCACTTT.